This T cell receptor (beta chain) was observed in a study of blood T cells in healthy people across ages. As for this clonotype: Its antigen is as yet unknown.

The individuals who served as donors were healthy Caucasians living in Russia, aged about 6 to 95. Each sample had at least 6 million PBMCs isolated. Findings and caveats of the study: A roughly linear age-dependent decrease characterized TCR beta diversity per million T cells.

The authors ran a second PCR of 7 to 11 cycles using a sample-barcoded 5' primer and a J-beta primer mix. TCRdb itself ran the 5' RACE reads through MiXCR, one entry per CDR3 protein. The table has around 1.5 million distinct CDR3 sequences, approximately 38% seen once. The CDR3 is made up of 19 amino acids. V lost 5 bases and J lost 0; bases outside the gene matches: 16. CDR1 is SEHNR and CDR2 is FQNEAQ in the germline V gene (reference sequence). The sequence came from a woman between 18 and 30 years old in good health. Sequenced sample: blood. This chain uses TRBV7-9 with TRBJ1-1, with 9 bases fitting TRBD1. CDR3 sequence: CASSLLGRRTGVLNTEAFF. Here the CDR3 DNA reads TGTGCCAGCAGCCTATTGGGTAGAAGGACAGGGGTTTTGAACACTGAAGCTTTCTTT.